What follows are 28 T cell receptor beta chains derived from one specimen sequenced in a study of blood T cell repertoires in COVID-19. Method: immunoSEQ multiplex PCR; TCRdb's copy keeps in-frame clones and lacks some. The repertoire has tens of thousands of clones, roughly 77% of them found once; the top ten carry about 24%. The sequenced sample was peripheral blood. These receptors were taken from a human donor in a cohort sampled during active COVID-19.

The V gene is TRBV7-3, the J gene TRBJ1-1, with 12 bases that match TRBD1. V lost 5 bases, J lost 1 base, and 11 bases stayed unmatched. The CDR3 loop spans 18 amino acids. CDR1 SGHTA and CDR2 FQGTGA come from the germline V gene. The CDR3 here is CASSPFPGQGAGNTEAFF. The CDR3 region has the DNA TGTGCCAGCAGCCCGTTCCCGGGACAGGGGGCGGGGAACACTGAAGCTTTCTTT.

The V and J genes are TRBV11-3 and TRBJ2-1; no definite D call. Germline V lookup: CDR1 SGHNT, CDR2 YENEEA. The CDR3 covers 15 residues. V lost 0 bases and J 7 bases, leaving 13 bases between the germline ends. The CDR3 loop is CASSLDPTRMNEQFF. The DNA for the CDR3 is TGTGCCAGCAGCTTAGATCCGACAAGGATGAATGAGCAGTTCTTC.

The V call is TRBV3-1 (or the pseudogene TRBV3-2), the J call TRBJ1-1; D remains unclear. CDR1 and CDR2 from the germline V gene are LGHDT and YNNKEL (reference sequence). The germline V and J ends were trimmed by 4 bases and 0 bases, with 6 bases remaining between them. The CDR3 is 13 residues long. CDR3 protein: CASSRQMNTEAFF. CDR3 bases: TGTGCCAGCAGCCGTCAGATGAACACTGAAGCTTTCTTT.

The V and J genes are TRBV6-5 and TRBJ2-5; tentatively, D is TRBD1 (5 bases). Trimming shortened V by 6 bases and J by 5 bases, and 13 bases separated the two germline ends. The CDR3 extends over 13 amino acids. Germline V gene lookup returns CDR1 MNHEY and CDR2 SVGAGI. CDR3: CASSQGVGETQYF. The CDR3 DNA reads as TGTGCCAGCAGCCAAGGGGTCGGGGAGACCCAGTACTTC.

This clone has more than one count but fewer than ten. The J gene is TRBJ1-1, the V gene TRBV3-1 (or the pseudogene TRBV3-2); tentative D call: TRBD1 (5 bases). Trimming removed 4 bases at V and 5 bases at J, with 14 bases between. This CDR3 contains 14 residues. Germline values: CDR1 LGHDT, CDR2 YNNKEL (reference sequence). The CDR3 loop is CASSRQGGETEAFF. The CDR3 DNA sequence: TGTGCCAGCAGCCGCCAAGGAGGGGAGACTGAAGCTTTCTTT.

The rearrangement joins TRBV7-9 to TRBJ2-7; D perhaps matches TRBD2 (6 bases). V lost 5 bases to trimming and J lost 5 bases, with 22 bases between them. Germline V gene lookup returns CDR1 SEHNR and CDR2 FQNEAQ (reference sequence). The CDR3 covers 16 residues. The CDR3 region has the DNA TGTGCCAGCAGCCCAGCGGGCCGGGGTCTAGGGGACGAGCAGTACTTC. It codes for CASSPAGRGLGDEQYF.

This chain joins TRBV11-2 and TRBJ2-5; 7 nucleotides align to TRBD1. V lost 1 base, J lost 2 bases, and 1 base stayed unmatched. Germline values: CDR1 SGHAT, CDR2 FQNNGV. This CDR3 contains 14 residues. Here the CDR3 DNA reads TGTGCCAGCAGCTTAGGGGACAGACAAGAGACCCAGTACTTC. Translated, it gives CASSLGDRQETQYF.

The genes are TRBV5-5 and TRBJ2-1; D gene ambiguous. The ends were cut back, 1 base at V and 6 bases at J, with 5 bases in the middle. Germline assignment: CDR1 SGHKS and CDR2 YYEKEE (reference sequence). The CDR3 contains 12 residues. The CDR3 loop reads CASSLTVNEQFF. Here the CDR3 DNA reads TGTGCCAGCAGCTTGACTGTCAATGAGCAGTTCTTC.

The J gene is TRBJ2-5, the V gene TRBV13; tentative D call: TRBD2 (6 bases). Trimming left V 6 bases short and J 5 bases short, with 19 bases between. Germline lookup yields CDR1 PRHDT and CDR2 FYEKMQ (reference sequence). This CDR3 is 15 amino acids long. DNA for the CDR3: TGTGCCAGCAGTCCCAGCGGGCCCTCTCAGGAGACCCAGTACTTC. This encodes CASSPSGPSQETQYF. Drawing the rest from reference TRBV13 and TRBJ2-5, the complete variable domain is AAGVIQSPRHLIKEKRETATLKCYPIPRHDTVYWYQQGPGQDPQFLISFYEKMQSDKGSIPDRFSAQQFSDYHSELNMSSLELGDSALYFCASSPSGPSQETQYFGPGTRLLVL.

The V call is TRBV7-2, the J call TRBJ2-7; perhaps TRBD1 as D (6 bases). The CDR3 consists of 15 residues. The V gene lost 7 bases and the J gene lost 3 bases, with 19 bases spanning the gap. Per germline, CDR1 SGHTA and CDR2 FQGNSA. This chain's CDR3 is CASTLPGHDIYEQYF. As DNA, the CDR3 is TGTGCCAGCACACTTCCGGGACACGATATCTACGAGCAGTACTTC.

This rearrangement joins TRBV12-3 or TRBV12-4 to TRBJ1-1; D is unclear. This CDR3 contains 12 residues. Trimming removed 2 bases at V and 4 bases at J, with 5 bases between. The CDR3 sequence is CASSLRGTEAFF. In nucleotides, the CDR3 is TGTGCCAGCAGTTTACGGGGCACTGAAGCTTTCTTT.

The rearrangement links TRBV29-1 to TRBJ2-1; TRBD2 agrees at 7 bases. Trimming cost V 3 bases and J 6 bases; bases outside gene matches: 5. The germline CDR1 and CDR2 sequences are SQVTM and ANQGSEA. CDR3 length: 13 residues. The CDR3 here is CSVDWREGNEQFF. For the CDR3, the DNA is TGCAGCGTTGATTGGAGGGAGGGCAATGAGCAGTTCTTC.

The chain links TRBV10-2 to TRBJ1-5, with D unresolved. V was pared by 6 bases and J by 4 bases, with 13 bases between. The CDR3 consists of 14 residues. The germline CDR1 and CDR2 sequences are WSHSY and SAAADI. The chain's CDR3 is CASRSQDWNQPQHF. CDR3 bases: TGCGCCAGCAGGTCCCAGGATTGGAATCAGCCCCAGCATTTT.

The V and J genes are TRBV15 and TRBJ2-5; possible D gene TRBD1, 5 bases. CDR3 length: 15 amino acids. Germline V lookup: CDR1 LNHNV, CDR2 YYDKDF (reference sequence). Trimming took off 0 bases at V and 1 base at J, with 9 bases between the two ends. Written as DNA, the CDR3 is TGTGCCACCAGCAGAGATGGGCAGGGCCAAGAGACCCAGTACTTC. This translates into CATSRDGQGQETQYF.

This clone was counted only a few times. This rearrangement joins TRBV21-1 to TRBJ1-1; the DNA was not used to check the table's D call, TRBD1. TRBV21-1 represents a pseudogene. There are 13 residues in the CDR3. DNA of the CDR3: TGTGCCAGCAGCCTCTGGACAGGGAATGAAGCTTTCTTT. Its protein product is CASSLWTGNEAFF.

This chain links TRBV5-5 with TRBJ2-7; 12 nucleotides agree with TRBD1. The germline CDR1 and CDR2 sequences are SGHKS and YYEKEE (reference sequence). Trimming at V came to 5 bases and at J to 5 bases, leaving 11 bases not matched to a gene. This CDR3 spans 16 amino acids. The CDR3 reads CASSPPPGTGGNEQYF. CDR3 bases: TGTGCCAGCAGTCCCCCCCCCGGGACAGGGGGCAACGAGCAGTACTTC.

The rearrangement links TRBV5-1 to TRBJ2-3, with 7 bases fitting TRBD2. Per the germline V gene, CDR1 is SGHRS and CDR2 is YFSETQ. The CDR3 sequence is 16 residues long. Trimming took 2 bases from V and 2 from J; bases not matched to a gene: 8. Written as DNA, the CDR3 is TGCGCCAGCAGCTTTAGTGCGGGAGAGGTCACAGATACGCAGTATTTT. Residues: CASSFSAGEVTDTQYF.

The chain combines TRBV5-1 with TRBJ2-5, with a weak D call TRBD1 (6 bases). V lost 6 bases and J 3 bases, leaving 18 bases between the germline ends. Germline V gives CDR1 SGHRS, CDR2 YFSETQ. This CDR3 contains 15 residues. CDR3 nucleotide sequence: TGCGCCAGCACCTTTATCCCCCAGGGGAAAGAGACCCAGTACTTC. This gives the protein CASTFIPQGKETQYF.

The CDR3 spells CASSVGPSMASTQYF. CDR3 nucleotides: TGTGCCAGCAGCGTAGGACCTAGCATGGCGTCGACCCAGTACTTC. The rearrangement joins TRBV9 to TRBJ2-5, with a tentative D call TRBD2 (5 bases). CDR1 SGDLS and CDR2 YYNGEE come from the germline V gene. The CDR3 is made up of 15 amino acids. Trimming left V 0 bases short and J 7 bases short, with 16 bases between.

The chain links TRBV5-5 to TRBJ1-3; no definite D call. Trimming left V 0 bases short and J 0 bases short, with 10 bases between. CDR3 length: 16 amino acids. The germline V gene has CDR1 SGHKS and CDR2 YYEKEE (reference sequence). CDR3 nucleotides: TGTGCCAGCAGCTTGGTGGTAGTGAGCTCTGGAAACACCATATATTTT. Encoded protein: CASSLVVVSSGNTIYF.

The chain combines TRBV7-9 with TRBJ2-7; 7 nucleotides align to TRBD2. Germline loops: CDR1 SEHNR, CDR2 FQNEAQ (reference sequence). After removal of 5 bases from V and 3 bases from J, the junction contained 19 bases not matched to a gene. This CDR3 has 18 residues. CDR3 loop: CASSLTGASGVTSYEQYF. The CDR3 nucleotides are TGTGCCAGCAGCCTTACTGGAGCTAGCGGAGTAACTAGCTACGAGCAGTACTTC.

This clone was observed a few times. The chain couples TRBV5-6 to TRBJ1-3; no definite D call. Germline values: CDR1 SGHDT, CDR2 YYEEEE. CDR3 length: 15 residues. Deletions cut 6 bases from V and 3 bases from J, with 16 bases between. The CDR3 sequence: CASTRYAEFGNTIYF. The CDR3 region has the DNA TGTGCCAGCACCCGGTATGCGGAGTTTGGAAACACCATATATTTT.

The chain employs TRBV5-1 and TRBJ1-2, with TRBD1 matching 7 bases. The trim removed 0 bases at V and 8 bases at J, leaving 10 bases unmatched. Germline CDR1 SGHRS, CDR2 YFSETQ. The CDR3 totals 15 residues. CDR3 region: CASSLEGQGVGGYTF. The DNA of the CDR3 is TGCGCCAGCAGCTTGGAGGGGCAGGGGGTAGGAGGCTACACCTTC.

The chain is built from TRBV9 and TRBJ2-3; D unclear. Germline CDR1 SGDLS, CDR2 YYNGEE. The ends were cut back, 0 bases at V and 11 bases at J, with 13 bases in the middle. This CDR3 is 13 amino acids long. Here the CDR3 reads CASSVVLDGEQYF. The CDR3 DNA reads as TGTGCCAGCAGCGTAGTTCTAGATGGAGAGCAGTATTTT.

The chain has TRBV6-5 and TRBJ2-7, with 10 bases aligning to TRBD1. Trimming cost V 6 bases and J 0 bases; bases outside gene matches: 2. The CDR3 runs to 14 residues. CDR1 MNHEY and CDR2 SVGAGI come from the germline V gene. Written as DNA, the CDR3 is TGTGCCAGCAGGCGACAGGGGGCCTCCTACGAGCAGTACTTC. As protein: CASRRQGASYEQYF.

The V gene is TRBV18, the J gene TRBJ2-3; 7 bases are shared with TRBD1. V was clipped by 0 bases and J by 0 bases; unmatched bases: 12. CDR1 KGHSH and CDR2 LQKENI come from the germline V gene. The CDR3 length is 19 residues. The CDR3 DNA reads TGTGCCAGCTCACCACCGGACAGGTTCGCAGGGTCTAGCACAGATACGCAGTATTTT. Translated: CASSPPDRFAGSSTDTQYF.

The V and J genes are TRBV4-3 and TRBJ1-6; D may be TRBD1 (6 bases). The CDR3 spans 15 residues. Germline V CDR1 and CDR2: LGHNA, YSLEER. V lost 2 bases to trimming and J lost 5 bases, with 10 bases between them. The CDR3 protein is CASSQYRANNSPLHF. The CDR3 coding sequence is TGCGCCAGCAGCCAATACAGGGCGAATAATTCACCCCTCCACTTT.

The chain recombines TRBV3-1 (or the pseudogene TRBV3-2) with TRBJ2-1; D remains ambiguous. The CDR3 sequence is 13 residues long. CDR1 LGHDT and CDR2 YNNKEL come from the germline V gene (reference sequence). V lost 1 base, J lost 9 bases, and 10 bases lay in between. CDR3 coding DNA: TGTGCCAGCAGCCAAGTGGTCCGAGGTGAGCAGTTCTTC. Encoded protein: CASSQVVRGEQFF.